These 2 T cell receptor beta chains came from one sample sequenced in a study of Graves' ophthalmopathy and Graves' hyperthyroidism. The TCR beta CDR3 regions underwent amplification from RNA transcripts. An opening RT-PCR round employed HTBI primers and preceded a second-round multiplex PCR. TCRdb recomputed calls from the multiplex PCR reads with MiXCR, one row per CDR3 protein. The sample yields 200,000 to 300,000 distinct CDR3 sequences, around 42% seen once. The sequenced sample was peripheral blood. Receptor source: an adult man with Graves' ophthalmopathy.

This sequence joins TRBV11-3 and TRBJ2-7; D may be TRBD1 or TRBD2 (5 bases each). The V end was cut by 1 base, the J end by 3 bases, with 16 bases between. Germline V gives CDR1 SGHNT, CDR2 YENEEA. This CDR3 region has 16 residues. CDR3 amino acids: CASSLAPGRDNYEQYF. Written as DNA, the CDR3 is TGTGCCAGCAGCTTAGCCCCGGGACGGGATAACTACGAGCAGTACTTC.

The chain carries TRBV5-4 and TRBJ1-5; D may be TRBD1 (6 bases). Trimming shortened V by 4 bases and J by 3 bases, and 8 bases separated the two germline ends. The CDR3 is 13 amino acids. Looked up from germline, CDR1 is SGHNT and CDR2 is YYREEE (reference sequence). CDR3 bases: TGTGCCAGCAGCGGGGGGGCCAATCAGCCCCAGCATTTT. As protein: CASSGGANQPQHF.